This passage covers 2 T cell receptor beta chains from one sample sequenced in a study of blood T cell repertoires in COVID-19. Repertoires were generated with immunoSEQ multiplex PCR, while TCRdb's copy carries only in-frame clones and drops some. The sample shows about 34,000 clones, more than 70% of them seen only once. The sample comprised peripheral blood. Every receptor here comes from a human donor with active COVID-19. The donor label of this sample is uncertain.

The V gene is TRBV5-6, the J gene TRBJ1-4; D unresolved. V was shortened by 0 bases and J by 5 bases, with 8 bases between the two germline ends. Germline loops: CDR1 SGHDT, CDR2 YYEEEE. The CDR3 has 14 residues. CDR3 DNA: TGTGCCAGCAGCTTGGGGAGCGCCAATGAAAAACTGTTTTTT. It codes for CASSLGSANEKLFF.

The genes are TRBV14 and TRBJ2-7; no reliable D call. There are 14 residues in the CDR3. V was trimmed by 4 bases and J by 7 bases, leaving 17 bases between them. Germline V lookup: CDR1 SGHDN, CDR2 FVKESK. The CDR3 DNA sequence: TGTGCCAGCAGCCCCTGGTCAGTTCCTCTGGAGCAGTACTTC. Translation: CASSPWSVPLEQYF.